This T cell receptor (beta chain) emerged from a study of response to subunit inactivated influenza vaccine. Notes on the study in general: A suggestion made by the authors is that each seasonal influenza vaccination recruits few new T cells.

At least ten counts were recorded for this clonotype. The target antigen is unknown. Between the trimmed V and J ends, which lost 0 bases and 0 bases, there was a span of 6 bases. The CDR3 consists of 16 residues. Germline V gene sequence: CDR1 LGHNA, CDR2 YNFKEQ. TCRdb recomputed calls from the RT-PCR reads with MiXCR, one row per CDR3 protein. Among about 570,000 distinct CDR3 sequences listed, around 11% were seen once. The sample was also linked to a second study, of T cells expressing NK-cell markers. That work adds: cDNA encoding TCR beta was synthesized via 5'RACE template switching incorporating UMIs. Within the sequenced cohort of eight donors, seven exhibited HCMV seropositivity and one was seronegative. Dominant NKG2C+ clonotypes made up roughly 1.0-7.0% of CD8+ T cells in roughly 6 donors.

This clonotype was obtained from a man between 50 and 59 years old who received an inactivated influenza vaccine. The specimen comprised PBMCs from blood, sampled on the day of vaccination. The chain recombines TRBV4-2 with TRBJ2-6; D is uncertain. DNA of the CDR3: TGTGCCAGCAGCCAAGATTTTTCCTCTGGGGCCAACGTCCTGACTTTC. Amino acids: CASSQDFSSGANVLTF.